The entry below describes one TCR beta chain. No antigen is known for it. The sample belongs to a study of T cell responses to AZD1222 COVID-19 vaccine. About the study: Second-dose recipients at about 4 or about 12 weeks were treated as one pooled group. General study points: Per reports, nearly half of all spike-specific TCRs target regions that are unmutated in variants.

Data came from immunoSEQ multiplex PCR; TCRdb stores just in-frame clones and leaves some out. The sample has 90,000 to 120,000 clones; roughly 90% are singletons. The material was peripheral blood, obtained on day 0 of AZD1222 vaccination. This receptor was identified in an adult in good health.

The CDR3 region is CASSFGNNEQFF. As DNA, the CDR3 is TGTGCCAGCAGCTTCGGAAACAATGAGCAGTTCTTC. The chain carries TRBV5-4 and TRBJ2-1; no definite D call. V shed 2 bases and J shed 5 bases, with 5 bases lying between them. Germline V gene sequence: CDR1 SGHNT, CDR2 YYREEE (reference sequence). CDR3 length equals 12 residues.